One sample yielded the 4 T cell receptor beta chains listed below, sequenced in a study of T cell repertoires in cytomegalovirus infection. One entry per CDR3 protein, called by TCRdb with MiXCR from the reads. The sample consists of 110,000 or so distinct CDR3 sequences, over 25% of them appearing once. What these receptors recognize is not known. This material consisted of CD8+ T cells from cultured PBMCs, taken from culture after CMV antigen stimulation. The receptors were sampled from a human donor in good health (CMV status not recorded). Some clones in this sample may be carry-over from other donors' samples.

To note about this clonotype: A single base separates this from a much larger clone, so it may be a read error. CDR3 sequence: CSAGTLAGGGRNIQYF. The CDR3 nucleotides read TGCAGTGCGGGGACATTAGCGGGGGGGGGGAGAAACATTCAGTACTTC. The chain recombines TRBV20-1 with TRBJ2-4, with 11 positions matching TRBD2. This CDR3 contains 16 residues. CDR1 is DFQATT and CDR2 is SNEGSKA in the germline V gene (reference sequence). V dropped 6 bases and J dropped 6; count of bases not matched to a gene: 13.

A few counts support this clonotype. The chain is built from TRBV12-3 or TRBV12-4 and TRBJ2-1; 11 bases are shared with TRBD1. V trimming: 6 bases; J trimming: 6 bases; junction bases outside the gene matches: 13. The CDR3 is 17 residues long. Here the CDR3 DNA reads TGTGCCAGCAGCCGTACCCGGGACAGGGGGTCAGCCAATGAGCAGTTCTTC. This sequence encodes CASSRTRDRGSANEQFF.

CDR3 in DNA: TGTGCCAGCGGGGCTGGAAACACCATATATTTT. Amino acid sequence: CASGAGNTIYF. The chain recombines TRBV6-5 with TRBJ1-3; no definite D call. The V gene's germline CDR1 is MNHEY and CDR2 SVGAGI. V was clipped by 8 bases and J by 2 bases, with 4 bases between them. This CDR3 contains 11 residues.

This chain joins TRBV9 and TRBJ2-1; D may correspond to TRBD1 or TRBD2 (5 bases each). V lost 5 bases and J lost 3, with 15 bases in between. The V gene's germline CDR1 is SGDLS and CDR2 YYNGEE. CDR3 length equals 15 residues. The CDR3 loop is CASSRDAQIYNEQFF. Here the CDR3 DNA reads TGTGCCAGCAGTAGGGACGCCCAAATCTACAATGAGCAGTTCTTC. The variable domain in full, with the rest retrieved from reference TRBV9 and TRBJ2-1, is DSGVTQTPKHLITATGQRVTLRCSPRSGDLSVYWYQQSLDQGLQFLIQYYNGEERAKGNILERFSAQQFPDLHSELNLSSLELGDSALYFCASSRDAQIYNEQFFGPGTRLTVL.